This TCR beta chain derives from a study of T cell changes during pregnancy in multiple sclerosis. CDR1 WSHSY and CDR2 SAAADI come from the germline V gene. Trimming removed 6 bases from V and 2 bases from J; junction bases left unmatched: 7. This CDR3 region has 14 residues. Repertoires were generated with immunoSEQ multiplex PCR, while TCRdb's copy carries only in-frame clones and drops some. Of 72,000 or so clones listed, approximately 93% were seen once; the top ten hold 2.5% to 3%. The source was peripheral blood, collected in the second trimester of pregnancy. The receptor comes from a female donor with multiple sclerosis, enrolled in a pregnancy study. This chain connects TRBV10-2 to TRBJ2-7; 7 bases agree with TRBD1. As DNA, the CDR3 is TGCGCCAGCAGGGGGGACAGAAATCCCTACGAGCAGTACTTC. Translating gives CASRGDRNPYEQYF.